The clone carrying this T cell receptor (beta chain) was seen a single time. Its antigen is unknown. The sample comes from a study of T cell responses to AZD1222 COVID-19 vaccine. Points from the study as a whole: AZD1222 recipients seropositive at baseline numbered only 5 to 7. Donors were mostly white British, more females; clonal diversity possibly underestimated.

The CDR3 has 12 amino acids. Germline lookup yields CDR1 SGHRS and CDR2 YFSETQ. The V and J ends lost 4 bases and 4 bases respectively, with 7 bases between them. Generated by immunoSEQ multiplex PCR, the TCRdb table keeps only in-frame clones and is missing some. The sample has 80,000 to 100,000 clones, 85% to 90% seen once. The sequenced sample was peripheral blood, obtained 28 days after the second AZD1222 dose. The clonotype comes from an adult who received the AZD1222 COVID-19 vaccine. The gene calls are TRBV5-1 and TRBJ2-3, with a possible D match to TRBD1 (5 bases). The CDR3 spells CASSRGPDTQYF. The CDR3 bases are TGCGCCAGCAGCAGGGGCCCAGATACGCAGTATTTT.